Listed here is a single T cell receptor beta chain. The data originate from a study of T cell responses to AZD1222 COVID-19 vaccine. Sequencing used immunoSEQ multiplex PCR; TCRdb keeps in-frame clones, though not all of them. The sample lists roughly 180,000 clones; about nine tenths were seen once. Specimen: peripheral blood, collected on day 0 of AZD1222 vaccination. The clonotype originates from an adult in good health.

The CDR3 sequence is CASSSRGTGDSYNEQFF. CDR3 in DNA: TGTGCCAGCAGCTCCCGGGGTACGGGAGACTCCTACAATGAGCAGTTCTTC. The chain uses TRBV7-3 and TRBJ2-1; D is perhaps TRBD2 (6 bases). The germline CDR1 and CDR2 sequences are SGHTA and FQGTGA. The V and J ends lost 4 bases and 0 bases respectively, with 16 bases between them. The CDR3 is 17 amino acids.